This TCR beta chain stems from a study of graft-versus-host responses after intestinal transplantation. Clones were sequenced by immunoSEQ multiplex PCR, and TCRdb holds only the in-frame ones, with some missing. Of more than 10,000 clones in the sample, 80% were seen once. Germline lookup yields CDR1 SGHTA and CDR2 FQGTGA. The length of the CDR3 is 14 residues. The ends were cut back, 4 bases at V and 6 bases at J, with 14 bases in the middle. This sequence joins TRBV7-3 and TRBJ2-3; possibly TRBD2 for D (5 bases). The specimen was PBMCs, collected around 530 days after intestinal transplant. The sequence was obtained from a human patient who received an intestinal transplant, so some T cells may come from the graft donor. The CDR3 loop is CASSSSLVPDTQYF. The CDR3 nucleotides read TGTGCCAGCAGCTCTAGCTTGGTCCCCGATACGCAGTATTTT.